Below are 32 T cell receptor beta chains sequenced from a single sample in a study of T cells after yellow fever vaccination. TCRdb recomputed calls from the 5' RACE reads with MiXCR, one row per CDR3 protein. Of roughly 400,000 distinct CDR3 sequences listed, roughly a sixth were seen once; the top ten hold roughly a sixth. The source material was PBMCs, sampled before the yellow fever booster vaccination. Receptors were obtained from a man aged 18 to 29 who received the YFV17D yellow fever vaccine.

The V and J genes are TRBV5-4 and TRBJ2-3; perhaps TRBD2 as D (6 bases). V was pared by 4 bases and J by 0 bases, with 12 bases between. Germline values: CDR1 SGHNT, CDR2 YYREEE (reference sequence). The CDR3 is 15 residues long. CDR3 sequence: CASSTSGTSTDTQYF. The DNA for the CDR3 is TGTGCCAGCAGCACCTCCGGGACTAGCACAGATACGCAGTATTTT.

V gene TRBV6-6 combines with J gene TRBJ1-5; unclear D gene. Germline V gene lookup returns CDR1 MNHNY and CDR2 SVGAGI (reference sequence). V dropped 7 bases and J dropped 5 bases, with 9 bases sitting between them. The CDR3 is 12 residues long. The CDR3 DNA reads as TGTGCCAGCATTGGAAGGGATCAGCCCCAGCATTTT. Protein product: CASIGRDQPQHF.

V is TRBV6-2 or TRBV6-3 and J is TRBJ2-3, with TRBD2 matching over 8 bases. This CDR3 is 17 amino acids long. With 1 base clipped from V and 0 bases from J, the junction kept 6 bases outside the gene matches. The germline CDR1 and CDR2 sequences are MNHEY and SVGEGT. As DNA, the CDR3 is TGTGCCAGCAGTTACTGGGTAGCGGGGAGTAGCACAGATACGCAGTATTTT. Amino acids: CASSYWVAGSSTDTQYF.

This sequence joins TRBV6-2 or TRBV6-3 and TRBJ2-5; tentative D call: TRBD2 (7 bases). Per germline, CDR1 MNHEY and CDR2 SVGEGT. This CDR3 is built from 14 residues. Trimming removed 7 bases from V and 4 bases from J, with 16 bases in between. The CDR3: CASTLGGRLETQYF. In DNA form, the CDR3 reads TGTGCCAGCACTCTGGGGGGGCGTTTAGAGACCCAGTACTTC.

This chain connects TRBV12-3 or TRBV12-4 to TRBJ1-2, with no clear D. V dropped 7 bases and J dropped 0 bases, with 6 bases sitting between them. The CDR3 spans 12 residues. This CDR3 reads CASTRANYGYTF. The CDR3 nucleotides read TGTGCCAGCACCAGAGCTAACTATGGCTACACCTTC.

In its sample, this clonotype was seen a few times. The chain recombines TRBV7-2 with TRBJ1-2; D is ambiguous. V was pared by 7 bases and J by 4 bases, with 10 bases between. Germline V gene lookup returns CDR1 SGHTA and CDR2 FQGNSA. The CDR3 totals 12 residues. In DNA, the CDR3 is TGTGCCAGCACCCCACAGCGCTATGGCTACACCTTC. Residues: CASTPQRYGYTF.

The J gene is TRBJ1-4, the V gene TRBV29-1; weak D call: TRBD1 (5 bases). V lost 4 bases and J lost 8, with 11 bases in between. Germline V CDR1 and CDR2: SQVTM, ANQGSEA. The CDR3 has 12 residues. The DNA of the CDR3 is TGCAGCGTTGTAGGGGTTGACGAAAAACTGTTTTTT. This gives the protein CSVVGVDEKLFF.

This clonotype was seen only a few times. The chain carries TRBV5-6 and TRBJ2-7; TRBD1 matches 8 bases. The CDR3 has 15 residues. Trimming at V came to 5 bases and at J to 7 bases, leaving 14 bases not matched to a gene. In germline, CDR1 is SGHDT, CDR2 YYEEEE. The CDR3 nucleotides are TGTGCCAGCAGGTCGACAGGGGCCAACCCTGCGGAGCAGTACGTC. This translates into CASRSTGANPAEQYV.

The chain joins TRBV12-3 or TRBV12-4 to TRBJ2-7; 7 nucleotides line up with TRBD1. Unmatched junction bases numbered 5, after V lost 5 bases and J lost 4 bases. The CDR3 is 13 residues long. The chain's CDR3 is CASSRQGVYEQYV. As DNA, the CDR3 is TGTGCCAGCAGTCGACAGGGAGTTTACGAGCAGTACGTC.

This clonotype has more than one count but fewer than ten. An end of the junction differs from the germline gene, which may be a read error. The chain couples TRBV11-1 to TRBJ2-1; D perhaps matches TRBD2 (5 bases). The length of the CDR3 is 15 residues. Per germline, CDR1 SGHAT and CDR2 FQDESV (reference sequence). The CDR3 loop reads CASSPTPDSFNEQFF. CDR3 in DNA: TGTGCCAGCAGCCCAACCCCGGACTCCTTCAATGAGCAGTTCTTC.

V is TRBV7-2 and J is TRBJ2-1; the match to TRBD2 covers 9 bases. V lost 2 bases to trimming and J lost 10 bases; unmatched junction nucleotides: 9. The CDR3 runs to 15 residues. Germline V gene sequence: CDR1 SGHTA, CDR2 FQGNSA. CDR3 nucleotides: TGTGCCAGCAGCTTAAATGCGGGGGGGCCCCTCGAGCAGTTCTTC. As protein: CASSLNAGGPLEQFF.

This chain joins TRBV7-9 and TRBJ1-1; TRBD1 aligns across 8 bases. Germline V CDR1 and CDR2: SEHNR, FQNEAQ (reference sequence). The CDR3 is made up of 15 amino acids. Trimming at V came to 3 bases and at J to 4 bases, leaving 7 bases not matched to a gene. The CDR3 reads CASSFVQGAGTEAFF. The CDR3 DNA reads as TGTGCCAGCAGCTTTGTTCAGGGGGCTGGCACTGAAGCTTTCTTT.

This chain uses TRBV29-1 with TRBJ1-1, with D perhaps matching TRBD1 (6 bases). CDR1 and CDR2 (germline): SQVTM, ANQGSEA. The CDR3 consists of 15 residues. V lost 4 bases and J 2 bases, leaving 17 bases between the germline ends. CDR3 sequence: CSVVGVGGANTEAFF. The CDR3 region has the DNA TGCAGCGTTGTAGGGGTAGGGGGGGCAAACACTGAAGCTTTCTTT.

This clonotype has a handful of counts. This chain joins TRBV25-1 and TRBJ2-7, with D possibly being TRBD1 or TRBD2 (5 bases each). CDR1 is MGHDK, CDR2 SYGVNS, per germline. V lost 6 bases, J lost 2 bases, and 14 bases lay in between. This CDR3 is built from 14 residues. CDR3 in amino acids: CASSRDRGTYEQYF. CDR3 bases: TGTGCCAGCAGCCGGGACCGGGGAACCTACGAGCAGTACTTC.

In its sample, this clonotype was seen a few times. The chain couples TRBV5-1 to TRBJ2-1; D tentatively fits TRBD1 or TRBD2 (5 bases each). V lost 4 bases and J lost 3, with 14 bases in between. CDR3 size: 15 residues. CDR1 is SGHRS, CDR2 YFSETQ, per germline. This CDR3 is CASSISGTDYNEQFF. The CDR3 DNA is TGCGCCAGCAGCATATCCGGGACGGACTACAATGAGCAGTTCTTC.

The CDR3 sequence is CASSSLGRDGNQPQHF. CDR3 DNA sequence: TGTGCCAGCAGTTCCCTCGGCAGGGACGGCAATCAGCCCCAGCATTTT. The V gene is TRBV27, the J gene TRBJ1-5; possible D gene TRBD1, 5 bases. The CDR3 is 16 residues long. The germline V gene encodes CDR1 MNHEY and CDR2 SMNVEV (reference sequence). V was shortened by 4 bases and J by 2 bases, with 15 bases between the two germline ends.

V is TRBV18 and J is TRBJ2-7, with a tentative D call TRBD1 (6 bases). The CDR3 is 15 residues long. Germline CDR1 and CDR2: KGHSH and LQKENI. V was clipped by 3 bases and J by 1 base, with 13 bases between them. As DNA, the CDR3 is TGTGCCAGCTCACCGTTTTCAGGGGATTCCTACGAGCAGTACTTC. It is translated as CASSPFSGDSYEQYF.

The chain is built from TRBV20-1 and TRBJ2-7, with D perhaps TRBD1 (5 bases). Germline CDR1 and CDR2: DFQATT and SNEGSKA (reference sequence). V was shortened by 4 bases and J by 1 base, with 11 bases between the two germline ends. The CDR3 runs 13 residues. The CDR3 here is CSATRGISYEQYV. The CDR3 DNA reads TGCAGTGCTACTAGGGGCATTTCCTACGAGCAGTACGTC.

The genes are TRBV7-9 and TRBJ1-1; no firm D call. V was shortened by 5 bases and J by 2 bases, with 15 bases between the two germline ends. This CDR3 spans 15 amino acids. CDR1 SEHNR and CDR2 FQNEAQ come from the germline V gene (reference sequence). CDR3 protein: CASSSFETGNTEAFF. The DNA for the CDR3 is TGTGCCAGCAGCAGCTTCGAAACGGGAAACACTGAAGCTTTCTTT.

The rearrangement links TRBV20-1 to TRBJ2-5, with D possibly TRBD1 on 6 matching bases. CDR1 and CDR2 from the germline V gene are DFQATT and SNEGSKA (reference sequence). Trimming shortened V by 3 bases and J by 3 bases, and 11 bases separated the two germline ends. This CDR3 has 13 amino acids. The CDR3 coding sequence is TGCAGTGCTAGGGACAGTAACAAAGAGACCCAGTACTTC. Translated: CSARDSNKETQYF.

This clonotype was picked up a small number of times. The V gene is TRBV29-1, the J gene TRBJ2-3; D possibly corresponds to TRBD1 (6 bases). Trimming stripped 7 bases from V and 2 bases from J, with 13 bases between. The V gene's germline CDR1 is SQVTM and CDR2 ANQGSEA. The CDR3 totals 13 residues. CDR3 loop: CSAGDTHTDTQYF. DNA of the CDR3: TGCAGCGCCGGGGACACGCACACAGATACGCAGTATTTT.

In its sample, this clonotype was seen a few times. This chain connects TRBV6-6 to TRBJ1-6; no definite D call. The germline V and J ends were trimmed by 9 bases and 0 bases, with 12 bases remaining between them. Germline loops: CDR1 MNHNY, CDR2 SVGAGI (reference sequence). This CDR3 region has 15 residues. CDR3 sequence (DNA): TGTGCCAGTAGACCGAGACCCTCCTATAATTCACCCCTCCACTTT. It specifies CASRPRPSYNSPLHF.

The chain carries TRBV7-9 and TRBJ2-7; weak D call: TRBD2 (6 bases). Trimming pared 5 bases from V and 7 bases from J, leaving 18 bases between. Looked up from germline, CDR1 is SEHNR and CDR2 is FQNEAQ (reference sequence). This CDR3 contains 14 residues. The CDR3 spells CASSAPTSWWEQYV. CDR3 coding DNA: TGTGCCAGCAGCGCGCCGACTAGTTGGTGGGAGCAGTACGTC.

This clonotype was detected a few times. V gene TRBV12-3 or TRBV12-4 combines with J gene TRBJ1-1; the D is unclear. V was clipped by 6 bases and J by 7 bases, with 15 bases between them. There are 13 residues in the CDR3. CDR3 sequence: CASSWEGRNEAFF. The CDR3 DNA reads as TGTGCCAGCAGCTGGGAGGGTCGGAATGAAGCTTTCTTT.

V usage is TRBV9 and J usage is TRBJ2-3; no reliable D call. The CDR3 sequence is 12 residues long. Trimming shortened V by 3 bases and J by 2 bases, and 4 bases separated the two germline ends. Germline V gene data show CDR1 as SGDLS and CDR2 as YYNGEE. The CDR3 DNA follows: TGTGCCAGCAGCGACCACACAGATACGCAGTATTTT. This gives the protein CASSDHTDTQYF.

This clonotype has a handful of counts. The V gene is TRBV10-3, the J gene TRBJ2-1; 9 bases fit TRBD2. Germline V gene data show CDR1 as ENHRY and CDR2 as SYGVKD. The CDR3 sequence is 13 residues long. J gave up 8 bases and V 5 bases, and 4 bases lay outside the gene matches. This chain's CDR3 is CAISSGGRDEQFF. Here the CDR3 DNA reads TGTGCCATCAGTAGCGGGGGGCGGGATGAGCAGTTCTTC.

This clonotype was observed a handful of times. The CDR3 nucleotides read TGCGCCAGCAGCCAAGCGGACAGGGCGCGATCACCCCTCCACTTT. It codes for CASSQADRARSPLHF. The V call is TRBV4-3, the J call TRBJ1-6; 8 nucleotides line up with TRBD1. Trimming took 1 base from V and 10 from J; bases not matched to a gene: 6. CDR3 length equals 15 residues. Germline lookup yields CDR1 LGHNA and CDR2 YSLEER.

The V call is TRBV4-3, the J call TRBJ2-2, with TRBD1 matching over 7 bases. The CDR3 spans 17 residues. J gave up 1 base and V 0 bases, and 5 bases lay outside the gene matches. CDR1 and CDR2 from the germline V gene are LGHNA and YSLEER. DNA of the CDR3: TGCGCCAGCAGCCAAGAACTTGGGACAGAGAACACCGGGGAGCTGTTTTTT. This encodes CASSQELGTENTGELFF.

In DNA, the CDR3 is TGTGCCAGCGGGGACAGGGCTTTAATAACTGGGGCCAACGTCCTGACTTTC. Translated: CASGDRALITGANVLTF. This chain uses TRBV6-1 with TRBJ2-6, with 9 nucleotides matching TRBD1. Germline trimming cut 8 bases from V and 2 bases from J; bases unmatched to any gene: 10. The CDR3 runs 17 residues. CDR1 MNHNS and CDR2 SASEGT come from the germline V gene.

This clonotype was picked up many times. V usage is TRBV5-1 and J usage is TRBJ2-7; 7 positions match TRBD2. The CDR3 runs 13 residues. The V and J ends lost 5 bases and 5 bases, in that order; junction bases with no gene match: 7. The germline CDR1 and CDR2 sequences are SGHRS and YFSETQ. CDR3 DNA sequence: TGCGCCAGCAGTACCGAGCGGGGAGACGAGCAGTACTTC. The encoded protein is CASSTERGDEQYF.

This clonotype has only a few counts. The genes are TRBV11-2 and TRBJ2-7, with 8 bases identical to TRBD1. V lost 5 bases to trimming and J lost 6 bases; unmatched junction nucleotides: 12. CDR1 is SGHAT and CDR2 is FQNNGV in the germline V gene. The CDR3 totals 15 residues. CDR3 protein: CASSRQGSKWGEQYV. In nucleotides, the CDR3 is TGTGCCAGCAGCCGACAGGGGTCCAAGTGGGGCGAGCAGTACGTC.

A few counts support this clonotype. The chain recombines TRBV6-6 with TRBJ2-3; 7 bases align to TRBD2. Germline V CDR1 and CDR2: MNHNY, SVGAGI (reference sequence). The CDR3 totals 15 residues. V lost 6 bases to trimming and J lost 1 base; unmatched junction nucleotides: 7. CDR3 sequence: CASSDWGGGTDTQYF. CDR3 sequence (DNA): TGTGCCAGCAGCGACTGGGGGGGTGGCACAGATACGCAGTATTTT.